Given below is one T cell receptor beta chain in context. Antigen: not known. After removal of 6 bases from V and 5 bases from J, the junction contained 6 bases not matched to a gene. This CDR3 has 14 amino acids. Germline-derived CDR1 and CDR2 are MNHEY and SVGAGI. The sample belongs to a study of OX40 agonist ivuxolimab in advanced cancers. Study-level background: Cancers in dose escalation were hepatocellular, melanoma, renal cell and head and neck. Study-wide results and limits: Both blood CD4+ and CD8+ T cells showed clonal growth by week 6 at 0.1 to 3.0 mg/kg. Expanded clones were, on average, more numerous among CD8+ T cells than CD4+.

Blood draws occurred at baseline, cycle 4 day 1, and cycle 7 day 1. Clones were read by immunoSEQ multiplex PCR, and TCRdb kept only the in-frame ones, dropping some. Among some 30,000 clones listed, 74% were seen once. V usage is TRBV6-5 and J usage is TRBJ2-3, with 9 bases fitting TRBD2. Here the sequenced sample was CD4+ or CD8+ T cells sorted from blood, taken in a trial of the OX40 agonist ivuxolimab. The TCR was taken from an adult with an advanced solid tumor such as melanoma, head and neck, liver or kidney cancer. The CDR3 DNA reads TGTGCCAGCAGGCGGGGGGGCAGGGGAGATACGCAGTATTTT. Its translation: CASRRGGRGDTQYF.